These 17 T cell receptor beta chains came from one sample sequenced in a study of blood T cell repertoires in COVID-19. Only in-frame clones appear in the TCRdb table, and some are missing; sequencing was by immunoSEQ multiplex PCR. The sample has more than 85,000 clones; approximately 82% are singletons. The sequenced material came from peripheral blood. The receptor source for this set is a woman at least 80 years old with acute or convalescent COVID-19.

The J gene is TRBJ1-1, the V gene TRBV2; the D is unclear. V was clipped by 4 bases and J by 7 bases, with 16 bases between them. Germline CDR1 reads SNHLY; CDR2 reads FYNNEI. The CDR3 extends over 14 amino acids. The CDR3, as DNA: TGTGCCAGCAGTGGAGGACTTTCACCGGGTGAAGCTTTCTTT. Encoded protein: CASSGGLSPGEAFF.

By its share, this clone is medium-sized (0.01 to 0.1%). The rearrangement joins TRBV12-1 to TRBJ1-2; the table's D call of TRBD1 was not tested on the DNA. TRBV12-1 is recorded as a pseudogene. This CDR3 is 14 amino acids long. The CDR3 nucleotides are TGTGCCAAATCCGTCTGGGGCTCTAACTATGGCTACACCTTC. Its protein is CAKSVWGSNYGYTF.

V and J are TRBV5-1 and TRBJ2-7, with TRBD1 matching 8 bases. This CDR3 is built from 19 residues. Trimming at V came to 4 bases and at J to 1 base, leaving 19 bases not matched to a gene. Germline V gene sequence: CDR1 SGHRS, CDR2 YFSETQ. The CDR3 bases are TGCGCCAGCAGCCCCAATAACCTAGACAGGGGTGGTCGATCCTACGAGCAGTACTTC. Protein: CASSPNNLDRGGRSYEQYF.

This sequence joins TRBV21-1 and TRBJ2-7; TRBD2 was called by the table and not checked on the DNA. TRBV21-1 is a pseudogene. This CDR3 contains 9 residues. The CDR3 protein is CAIAGRQYF. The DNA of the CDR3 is TGTGCCATCGCGGGCCGTCAGTACTTC.

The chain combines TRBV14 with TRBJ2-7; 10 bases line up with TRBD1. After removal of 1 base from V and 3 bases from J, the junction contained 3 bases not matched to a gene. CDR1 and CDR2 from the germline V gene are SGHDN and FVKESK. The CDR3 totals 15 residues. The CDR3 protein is CASSQGTGGDYEQYF. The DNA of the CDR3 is TGTGCCAGCAGCCAAGGGACAGGGGGAGACTACGAGCAGTACTTC.

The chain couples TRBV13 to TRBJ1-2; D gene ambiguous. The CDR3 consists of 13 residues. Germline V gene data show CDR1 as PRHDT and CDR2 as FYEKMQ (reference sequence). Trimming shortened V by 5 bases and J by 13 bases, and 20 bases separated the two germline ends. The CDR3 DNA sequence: TGTGCCAGCAGCCTAAACAGTGGAACCTACCGCACCTTC. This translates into CASSLNSGTYRTF.

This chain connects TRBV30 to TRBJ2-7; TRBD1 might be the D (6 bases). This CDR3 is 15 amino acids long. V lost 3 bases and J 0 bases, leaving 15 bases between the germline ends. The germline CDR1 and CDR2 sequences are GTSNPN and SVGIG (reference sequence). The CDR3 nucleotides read TGTGCCTGGAGGGAGACAGGAAGGGGCTCCTACGAGCAGTACTTC. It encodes CAWRETGRGSYEQYF.

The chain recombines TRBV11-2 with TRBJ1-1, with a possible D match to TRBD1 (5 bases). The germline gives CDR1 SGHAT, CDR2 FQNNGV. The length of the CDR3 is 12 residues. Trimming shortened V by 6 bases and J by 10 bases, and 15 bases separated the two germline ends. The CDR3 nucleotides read TGTGCCAGCAGTTCAGACGGGGGGAGAGCTTTCTTT. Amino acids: CASSSDGGRAFF. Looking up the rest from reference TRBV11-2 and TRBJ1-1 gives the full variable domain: EAGVAQSPRYKIIEKRQSVAFWCNPISGHATLYWYQQILGQGPKLLIQFQNNGVVDDSQLPKDRFSAERLKGVDSTLKIQPAKLEDSAVYLCASSSDGGRAFFGQGTRLTVV.

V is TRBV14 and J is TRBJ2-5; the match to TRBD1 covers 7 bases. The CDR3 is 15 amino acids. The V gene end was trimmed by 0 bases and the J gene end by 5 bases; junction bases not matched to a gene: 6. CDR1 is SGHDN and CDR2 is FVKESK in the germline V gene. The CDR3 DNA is TGTGCCAGCAGCCAAGATACAGGGGCCCCCGAGACCCAGTACTTC. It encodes CASSQDTGAPETQYF.

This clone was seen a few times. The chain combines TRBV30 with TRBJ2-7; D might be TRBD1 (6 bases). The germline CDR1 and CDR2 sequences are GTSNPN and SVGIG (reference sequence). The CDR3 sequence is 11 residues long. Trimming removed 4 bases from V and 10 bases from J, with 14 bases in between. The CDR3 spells CAWMGTGNQYF. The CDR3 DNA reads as TGTGCCTGGATGGGTACAGGGAATCAGTACTTC. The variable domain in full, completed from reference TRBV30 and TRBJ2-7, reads SQTIHQWPATLVQPVGSPLSLECTVEGTSNPNLYWYRQAAGRGLQLLFYSVGIGQISSEVPQNLSASRPQDRQFILSSKKLLLSDSGFYLCAWMGTGNQYFGPGTRLTVT.

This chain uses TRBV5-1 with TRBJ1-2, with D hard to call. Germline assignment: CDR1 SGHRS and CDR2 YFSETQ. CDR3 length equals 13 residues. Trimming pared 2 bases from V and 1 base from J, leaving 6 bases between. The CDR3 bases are TGCGCCAGCAGCTTAGCGGATAACTATGGCTACACCTTC. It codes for CASSLADNYGYTF. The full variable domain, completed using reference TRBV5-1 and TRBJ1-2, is KAGVTQTPRYLIKTRGQQVTLSCSPISGHRSVSWYQQTPGQGLQFLFEYFSETQRNKGNFPGRFSGRQFSNSRSEMNVSTLELGDSALYLCASSLADNYGYTFGSGTRLTVV.

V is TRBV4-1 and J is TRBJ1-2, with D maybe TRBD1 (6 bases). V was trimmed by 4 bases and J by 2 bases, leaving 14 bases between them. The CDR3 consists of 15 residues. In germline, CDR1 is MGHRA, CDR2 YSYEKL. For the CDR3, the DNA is TGCGCCAGCAGCCGGGAGACAGGTGCCAACTATGGCTACACCTTC. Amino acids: CASSRETGANYGYTF.

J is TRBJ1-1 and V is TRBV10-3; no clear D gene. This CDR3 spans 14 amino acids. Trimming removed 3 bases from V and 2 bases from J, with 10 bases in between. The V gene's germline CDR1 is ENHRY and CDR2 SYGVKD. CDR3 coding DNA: TGTGCCATCAGTGAACGTCCAGTTAACACTGAAGCTTTCTTT. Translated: CAISERPVNTEAFF.

In nucleotides, the CDR3 is TGTGCCATCAGAGCGGGCTTTTTTGACAGGGAGCCCTCGACTAAGCGGGAGTCCCCCGGGGAGCTGTTTTTT. Protein sequence: CAIRAGFFDREPSTKRESPGELFF. The chain combines TRBV10-3 with TRBJ2-2; perhaps TRBD2 as D (8 bases). The V gene lost 6 bases and the J gene lost 6 bases, with 44 bases spanning the gap. Per the germline V gene, CDR1 is ENHRY and CDR2 is SYGVKD. The CDR3 is made up of 24 amino acids.

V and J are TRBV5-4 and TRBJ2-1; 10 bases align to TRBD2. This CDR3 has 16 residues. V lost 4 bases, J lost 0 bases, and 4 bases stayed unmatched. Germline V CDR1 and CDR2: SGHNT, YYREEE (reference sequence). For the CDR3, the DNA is TGTGCCAGCAGCCCGGCTAGCGGGGGCTCCTACAATGAGCAGTTCTTC. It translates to CASSPASGGSYNEQFF.

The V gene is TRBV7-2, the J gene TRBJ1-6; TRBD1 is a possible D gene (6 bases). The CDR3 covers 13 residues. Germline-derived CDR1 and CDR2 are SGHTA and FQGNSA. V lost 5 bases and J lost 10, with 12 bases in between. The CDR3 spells CASSPQGRSPLHF. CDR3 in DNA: TGTGCCAGCAGCCCACAGGGCCGATCACCCCTCCACTTT.

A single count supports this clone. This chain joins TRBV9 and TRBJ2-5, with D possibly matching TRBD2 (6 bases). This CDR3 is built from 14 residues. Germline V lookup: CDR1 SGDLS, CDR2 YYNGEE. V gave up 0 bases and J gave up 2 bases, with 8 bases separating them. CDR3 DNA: TGTGCCAGCAGCGTAGCGGGGACTCAAGAGACCCAGTACTTC. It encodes CASSVAGTQETQYF. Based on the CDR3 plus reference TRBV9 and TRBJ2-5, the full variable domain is DSGVTQTPKHLITATGQRVTLRCSPRSGDLSVYWYQQSLDQGLQFLIQYYNGEERAKGNILERFSAQQFPDLHSELNLSSLELGDSALYFCASSVAGTQETQYFGPGTRLLVL.